This T cell receptor beta chain was sequenced during a study of blood T cell repertoires in COVID-19. Enrolled through a virtual design, the participants were between 18 and 89 years of age and came from fewer than 30 US areas. Participants had their cohort set by participant-reported clinical history. Per the original methods: Using reference gene primer amplification, nucleated cell counts were estimated. Produced via immunoSEQ multiplex PCR; TCRdb's table is partial and in-frame only. V and J calls and clone size are as listed in that table; D and trimming were resolved from the DNA. The sample holds around 450,000 clones, nearly 90% seen once. Trimming took 4 bases from V and 4 from J, leaving 14 bases between them. CDR3 length equals 15 residues. The germline gives CDR1 SGHNT, CDR2 YYREEE (reference sequence).

The source material was PBMCs or T cells enriched from blood (not recorded which). This chain links TRBV5-4 with TRBJ1-4, with a tentative D call TRBD1 (6 bases). The TCR comes from a woman younger than 30 with acute COVID-19. The DNA for the CDR3 is TGTGCCAGCAGCCTCCGACAGGAGGTTAATGAAAAACTGTTTTTT. Translating it yields CASSLRQEVNEKLFF.